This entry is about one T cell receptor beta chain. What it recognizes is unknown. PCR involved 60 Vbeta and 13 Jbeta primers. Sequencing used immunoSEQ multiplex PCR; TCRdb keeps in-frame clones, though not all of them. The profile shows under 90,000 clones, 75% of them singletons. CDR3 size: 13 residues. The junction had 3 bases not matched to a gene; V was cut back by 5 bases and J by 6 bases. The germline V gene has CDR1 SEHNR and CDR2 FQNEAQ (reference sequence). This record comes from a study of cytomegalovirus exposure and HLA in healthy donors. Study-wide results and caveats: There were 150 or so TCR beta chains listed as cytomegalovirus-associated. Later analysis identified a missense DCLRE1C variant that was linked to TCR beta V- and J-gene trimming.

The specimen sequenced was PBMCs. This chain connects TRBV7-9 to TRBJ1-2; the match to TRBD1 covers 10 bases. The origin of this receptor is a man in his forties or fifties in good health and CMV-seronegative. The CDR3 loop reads CASSPTGGDGYTF. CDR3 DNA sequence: TGTGCCAGCAGCCCGACAGGGGGCGATGGCTACACCTTC.